This is a list of T cell receptor beta chains from one sample in a study of early T cells in non-severe SARS-CoV-2 infection. TCRdb processed the 5' RACE reads anew with MiXCR; each CDR3 protein has one entry. Of about 100,000 distinct CDR3 sequences listed, around an eighth are singletons. Sequencing was carried out using whole blood. These receptors all come from an adult who was a healthcare worker with PCR-confirmed SARS-CoV-2 infection or an uninfected control (not recorded which). The CDR3 runs from the conserved cysteine through the conserved F or W. The D gene is left open where the match is weak. Clone size is given for some rows only: seen once, a few or many times, or a class if the clone is expanded.

clone_size d_call j_call v_call cdr3_nt cdr3_aa
many - TRBJ1-6 TRBV4-1 TGCGCCAGCAGCCCAACCCAGTCTTCACCCCTCCACTTT CASSPTQSSPLHF
- - TRBJ2-7 TRBV6-6 TGTGCCAGCAGTTATGGGGAGCAGTACTTC CASSYGEQYF
many - TRBJ2-1 TRBV5-4 TGTGCCAGCAGCTTAGTCCCGGAGATCGGGAGTGAGCAGTTCTTC CASSLVPEIGSEQFF
- - TRBJ1-4 TRBV18 TGTGCCAGCGGACGAGGGGCTGGTAATGAAAAACTGTTTTTT CASGRGAGNEKLFF
- - TRBJ1-1 TRBV10-3 TGTGCCATCAGTGAACCAGGGAACACTGAAGCTTTCTTT CAISEPGNTEAFF
- - TRBJ2-7 TRBV10-3 TGTGCCATCGCTGCCACGGACGAGCAGTACTTC CAIAATDEQYF
many TRBD2 TRBJ2-1 TRBV29-1 TGCAGCGTTGTGGGACTAGCGGGGGGAGGGTACTCCTACAATGAGCAGTTCTTC CSVVGLAGGGYSYNEQFF
- - TRBJ1-6 TRBV2 TGTGCCAGCGGGTGGTGGGATTCACCCCTCCACTTT CASGWWDSPLHF
many TRBD2 TRBJ2-2 TRBV5-4 TGTGCCAGCAGCGGACTAGCGGCCGGGGAGCTGTTTTTT CASSGLAAGELFF
- - TRBJ2-5 TRBV14 TGTGCCAGCAGCCATCTCCGGTACTTAGAGACCCAGTACTTC CASSHLRYLETQYF
many - TRBJ1-6 TRBV28 TGTGCCAGCAAGGTCAGCTATAATTCACCCCTCCACTTT CASKVSYNSPLHF